The text below deals with one T cell receptor (beta chain). The sample originates from a study of human T cells and chemical hapten exposure. Source study methods: The number of TCRs in each sample had a median of approximately 96,000 and spanned about 23,224 to 700,000. In TCRdb, the RACE reads were re-called with MiXCR into one record per CDR3 protein. The V and J calls shown here were made by TCRdb, not taken from the authors' results. Among 180,000 or so distinct CDR3 sequences listed, approximately 20% were seen once. Indicated time point: patch test 1, 2 weeks after DPC sensitization. Treatment of the sample: therapeutic diphenylcyclopropenone sensitization with weekly scalp DPC. Sample: whole blood, taken in connection with sensitization to the hapten diphenylcyclopropenone (DPC). The sequence derives from a woman in her 50s with alopecia areata. Some clones in this sample may be carry-over from other donors' samples.

CDR3: CATSQTEANEQFF. The CDR3 DNA reads TGTGCCACCAGCCAGACAGAAGCGAATGAGCAGTTCTTC. V and J are TRBV24-1 and TRBJ2-1; D possibly corresponds to TRBD1 (5 bases). The CDR3 contains 13 residues. Germline lookup yields CDR1 KGHDR and CDR2 SFDVKD. The germline V and J ends were trimmed by 7 bases and 7 bases, with 13 bases remaining between them.